The 17 T cell receptor beta chains below all came from one sample that was sequenced in a study of technical replicates of blood from a handful of donors. Measured with immunoSEQ multiplex PCR; TCRdb has only the in-frame clones, and not every one. The sample has roughly 56,000 clones, about 90% seen once. Sequenced: PBMCs. The receptors stem from a human donor in good health. Some clones in this sample may be carry-over from other donors' samples.

The chain is built from TRBV5-1 and TRBJ1-2; D possibly corresponds to TRBD1 (5 bases). V was clipped by 0 bases and J by 6 bases, with 15 bases between them. Germline CDR1 and CDR2: SGHRS and YFSETQ. This CDR3 contains 15 residues. CDR3 bases: TGCGCCAGCAGCTTGGCGGGGGAGACAGAGAATGGCTACACCTTC. Translation: CASSLAGETENGYTF.

This chain joins TRBV7-9 and TRBJ2-7; 9 bases match TRBD1. The length of the CDR3 is 15 residues. The germline gives CDR1 SEHNR, CDR2 FQNEAQ (reference sequence). With 4 bases clipped from V and 4 bases from J, the junction kept 8 bases outside the gene matches. CDR3 nucleotide sequence: TGTGCCAGCAGCTCATCCGGGACAGGGAAATACGAGCAGTACTTC. Protein sequence: CASSSSGTGKYEQYF.

This CDR3 reads CASSIGLAVQETQYF. CDR3 bases: TGTGCCAGCAGCATAGGACTAGCGGTCCAAGAGACCCAGTACTTC. The chain has TRBV9 and TRBJ2-5; 10 bases are shared with TRBD2. The length of the CDR3 is 15 residues. Germline values: CDR1 SGDLS, CDR2 YYNGEE. Unmatched junction bases numbered 4, after V lost 4 bases and J lost 1 base. Drawing the rest from reference TRBV9 and TRBJ2-5, the complete variable domain is DSGVTQTPKHLITATGQRVTLRCSPRSGDLSVYWYQQSLDQGLQFLIQYYNGEERAKGNILERFSAQQFPDLHSELNLSSLELGDSALYFCASSIGLAVQETQYFGPGTRLLVL.

The chain couples TRBV5-6 to TRBJ1-1; the D is unclear. Germline assignment: CDR1 SGHDT and CDR2 YYEEEE. The CDR3 is 12 amino acids. The germline V and J ends were trimmed by 5 bases and 1 base, with 6 bases remaining between them. In DNA, the CDR3 is TGTGCCAGCAGTACATCGAACACTGAAGCTTTCTTT. Its translation: CASSTSNTEAFF.

V and J are TRBV5-6 and TRBJ2-7, with D possibly TRBD2 on 6 matching bases. From germline, CDR1 is SGHDT and CDR2 YYEEEE. The CDR3 is 15 amino acids. Trimming cost V 5 bases and J 2 bases, with 17 bases left between them. CDR3 amino acids: CASSARGFATYEQYF. The CDR3 DNA reads TGTGCCAGCAGTGCCCGGGGGTTTGCAACCTACGAGCAGTACTTC.

The chain combines TRBV12-5 with TRBJ2-3; D is unclear. CDR3 length: 12 residues. Per the germline V gene, CDR1 is LGHNT and CDR2 is FRNRAP. Trimming took off 2 bases at V and 5 bases at J, with 5 bases between the two ends. The CDR3 region is CASGLPRDTQYF. The CDR3 DNA reads TGTGCTAGTGGTTTGCCCCGAGATACGCAGTATTTT.

This chain joins TRBV9 and TRBJ2-7, with 7 bases identical to TRBD2. The CDR3 spans 14 residues. V shed 3 bases, J shed 6 bases, and the junction held 9 bases outside the gene matches. Germline values: CDR1 SGDLS, CDR2 YYNGEE. CDR3: CASSETGAGVEQYF. As DNA, the CDR3 is TGTGCCAGCAGCGAGACCGGGGCGGGGGTCGAGCAGTACTTC.

This clone appeared once. V usage is TRBV7-2 and J usage is TRBJ2-3; 10 bases align to TRBD2. Germline CDR1 and CDR2: SGHTA and FQGNSA. The junction had 9 bases not matched to a gene; V was cut back by 3 bases and J by 12 bases. This CDR3 has 14 amino acids. The CDR3 DNA sequence: TGTGCCAGCAGCTTGGGAACTAGCGGGGCCCCTCAGTATTTT. Encoded protein: CASSLGTSGAPQYF.

J is TRBJ2-6 and V is TRBV7-3, with D perhaps matching TRBD1 (6 bases). The CDR3 length is 15 residues. V was cut by 3 bases and J by 2 bases, with 8 bases left in between. The germline CDR1 and CDR2 sequences are SGHTA and FQGTGA. CDR3 amino acids: CASSFPGAGANVLTF. The DNA for the CDR3 is TGTGCCAGCAGCTTTCCAGGGGCTGGGGCCAACGTCCTGACTTTC.

V is TRBV6-6 and J is TRBJ1-3, with D possibly TRBD1 on 5 matching bases. V was shortened by 4 bases and J by 0 bases, with 10 bases between the two germline ends. The germline CDR1 and CDR2 sequences are MNHNY and SVGAGI (reference sequence). The CDR3 runs 15 residues. CDR3 sequence: CASSFLTVSGNTIYF. In DNA form, the CDR3 reads TGTGCCAGCAGTTTCCTGACAGTCTCTGGAAACACCATATATTTT.

This chain connects TRBV5-1 to TRBJ1-6, with D uncertain. The length of the CDR3 is 14 residues. CDR1 and CDR2 from the germline V gene are SGHRS and YFSETQ. Between the trimmed V and J ends, which lost 4 bases and 9 bases, there was a span of 14 bases. This CDR3 reads CASSLANRGSPLHF. DNA of the CDR3: TGCGCCAGCAGCCTGGCTAATCGGGGTTCACCCCTCCACTTT.

V and J are TRBV2 and TRBJ2-7, with D perhaps TRBD1 (5 bases). The germline V gene encodes CDR1 SNHLY and CDR2 FYNNEI. V was trimmed by 4 bases and J by 5 bases, leaving 12 bases between them. This CDR3 spans 13 amino acids. In DNA form, the CDR3 reads TGTGCCAGCAGTGTGGCAGGGTTCCACGAGCAGTACTTC. Translation: CASSVAGFHEQYF.

In this sample, this clone turned up once. The chain combines TRBV2 with TRBJ1-2, with 10 bases lining up with TRBD1. Unmatched junction bases numbered 2, after V lost 6 bases and J lost 1 base. This CDR3 contains 14 residues. Germline lookup yields CDR1 SNHLY and CDR2 FYNNEI. The CDR3, as DNA: TGTGCCAGCAGCGACAGGGGGCATAACTATGGCTACACCTTC. This encodes CASSDRGHNYGYTF.

The table lists this clone with a few counts. This chain connects TRBV4-3 to TRBJ1-2; tentative D call: TRBD1 (6 bases). The CDR3 length is 16 residues. Trimming shortened V by 1 base and J by 4 bases, and 16 bases separated the two germline ends. The germline gives CDR1 LGHNA, CDR2 YSLEER. The CDR3 nucleotides are TGCGCCAGCAGCCAAGTAGGCACAGGGCTCTTCTATGGCTACACCTTC. Residues: CASSQVGTGLFYGYTF.

The rearrangement links TRBV5-1 to TRBJ2-3, with 10 bases lining up with TRBD2. The CDR3 runs 14 residues. The germline V gene encodes CDR1 SGHRS and CDR2 YFSETQ. Losses at the gene ends were 2 bases for V and 6 bases for J; bases not matched to a gene: 3. The CDR3 protein is CASSLLAGSDTQYF. CDR3 nucleotide sequence: TGCGCCAGCAGCTTACTAGCGGGATCTGATACGCAGTATTTT.

The chain joins TRBV7-9 to TRBJ2-5; TRBD1 agrees at 7 bases. The CDR3 totals 14 residues. Germline V gives CDR1 SEHNR, CDR2 FQNEAQ (reference sequence). The ends lost 6 bases at V and 2 bases at J; junction bases unmatched: 6. CDR3 in DNA: TGTGCCAGCAGTATGGGCAGGGGGCAAGAGACCCAGTACTTC. As protein: CASSMGRGQETQYF.

The chain recombines TRBV7-3 with TRBJ2-3; 8 positions agree with TRBD1. The germline V gene encodes CDR1 SGHTA and CDR2 FQGTGA. V shed 5 bases, J shed 2 bases, and the junction held 6 bases outside the gene matches. The CDR3 is 15 residues long. The CDR3 DNA reads TGTGCCAGCAGCGCGACAGGGGCCCACACAGATACGCAGTATTTT. Translation: CASSATGAHTDTQYF.